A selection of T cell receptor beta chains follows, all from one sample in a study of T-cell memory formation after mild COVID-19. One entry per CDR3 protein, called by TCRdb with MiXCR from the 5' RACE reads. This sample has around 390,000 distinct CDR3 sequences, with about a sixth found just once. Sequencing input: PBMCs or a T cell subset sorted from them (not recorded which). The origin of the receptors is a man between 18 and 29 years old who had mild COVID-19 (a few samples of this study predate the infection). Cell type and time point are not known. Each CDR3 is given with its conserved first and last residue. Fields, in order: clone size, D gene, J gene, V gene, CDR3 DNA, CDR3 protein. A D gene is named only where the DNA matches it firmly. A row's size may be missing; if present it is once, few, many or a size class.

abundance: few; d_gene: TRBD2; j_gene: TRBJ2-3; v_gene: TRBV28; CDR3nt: TGTGCCAGCAAAGCCCCTGGGCGGGGGGGCGTAGATACGCAGTATTTT; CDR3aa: CASKAPGRGGVDTQYF
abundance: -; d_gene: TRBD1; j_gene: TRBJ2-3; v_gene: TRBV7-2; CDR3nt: TGTGCCAGCAGACCTCCGGGACAGGGATATACGCAGTATTTT; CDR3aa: CASRPPGQGYTQYF
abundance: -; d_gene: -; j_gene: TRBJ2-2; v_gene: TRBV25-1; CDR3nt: TGTGCCAGCAGTGATCAGGCCGGGGAGCTGTTTTTT; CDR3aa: CASSDQAGELFF
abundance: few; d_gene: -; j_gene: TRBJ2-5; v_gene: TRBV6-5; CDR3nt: TGTGCCAGCAGCCCGACTCCGGGGCAAAAATTGACCCAGTACTTC; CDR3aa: CASSPTPGQKLTQYF
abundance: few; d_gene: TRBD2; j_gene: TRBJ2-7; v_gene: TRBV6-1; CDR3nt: TGTGCCAGCAGTGAAGCGGGAAGCGGGGTGGGTCTGGAGCAGTACTTC; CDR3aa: CASSEAGSGVGLEQYF
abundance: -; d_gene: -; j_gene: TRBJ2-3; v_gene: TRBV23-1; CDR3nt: TGCGCCAGCTGGGACAGCACAGATACGCAGTATTTT; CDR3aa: CASWDSTDTQYF
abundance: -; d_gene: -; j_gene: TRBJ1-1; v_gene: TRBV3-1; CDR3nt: TGTGCCAGCAGCCACGGGACGGATGGGACTGAAGCTTTCTTT; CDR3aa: CASSHGTDGTEAFF
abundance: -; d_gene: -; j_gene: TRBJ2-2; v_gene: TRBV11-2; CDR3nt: TGTGCCAGCAGCCTCGGGGAGCTGTTTTTT; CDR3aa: CASSLGELFF
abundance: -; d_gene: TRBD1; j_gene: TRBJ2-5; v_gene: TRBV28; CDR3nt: TGTGCCATCGAAGAGGGGGCAGGAGAGACCCAGTACTTC; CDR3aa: CAIEEGAGETQYF
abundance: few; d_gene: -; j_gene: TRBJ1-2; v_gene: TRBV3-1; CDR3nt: TGTGCCAGCAGCCAAACTTACGAGGAGAGCGGCTACACCTTC; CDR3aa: CASSQTYEESGYTF
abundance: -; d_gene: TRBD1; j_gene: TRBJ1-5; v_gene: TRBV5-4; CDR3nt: TGTGCCAGCAGCCAAGGGGGCGCGGGTCAGCCCCAGCATTTT; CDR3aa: CASSQGGAGQPQHF
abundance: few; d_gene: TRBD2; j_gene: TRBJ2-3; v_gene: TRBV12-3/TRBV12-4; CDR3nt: TGTGCCAGCAGCCCGGGACTAGCGGCGAGCACAGATACGCAGTATTTT; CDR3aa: CASSPGLAASTDTQYF
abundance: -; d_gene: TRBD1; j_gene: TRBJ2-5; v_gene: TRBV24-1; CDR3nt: TGTGCCACCAGTGACCCGGGACAGGGGGGCGAGACCCAGTACTTC; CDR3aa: CATSDPGQGGETQYF